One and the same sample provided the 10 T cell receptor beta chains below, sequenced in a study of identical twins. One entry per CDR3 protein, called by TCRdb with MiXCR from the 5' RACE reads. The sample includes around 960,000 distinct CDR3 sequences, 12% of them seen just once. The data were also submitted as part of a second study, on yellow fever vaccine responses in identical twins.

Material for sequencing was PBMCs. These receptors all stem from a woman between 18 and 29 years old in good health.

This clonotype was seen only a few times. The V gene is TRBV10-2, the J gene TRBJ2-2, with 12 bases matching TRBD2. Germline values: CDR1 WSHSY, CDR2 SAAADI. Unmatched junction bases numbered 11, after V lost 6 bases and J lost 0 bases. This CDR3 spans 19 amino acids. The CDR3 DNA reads TGCGCCAGCAGAAGTCGACTAGCGGGGGAGCCCTCGAACACCGGGGAGCTGTTTTTT. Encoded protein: CASRSRLAGEPSNTGELFF.

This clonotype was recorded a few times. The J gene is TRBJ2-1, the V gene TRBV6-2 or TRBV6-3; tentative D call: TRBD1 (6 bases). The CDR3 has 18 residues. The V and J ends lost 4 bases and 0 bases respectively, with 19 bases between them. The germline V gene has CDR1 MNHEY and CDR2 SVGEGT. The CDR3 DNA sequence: TGTGCCAGCAGTTCCGACGTCTACAGGGTGAGCTCCTACAATGAGCAGTTCTTC. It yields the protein CASSSDVYRVSSYNEQFF.

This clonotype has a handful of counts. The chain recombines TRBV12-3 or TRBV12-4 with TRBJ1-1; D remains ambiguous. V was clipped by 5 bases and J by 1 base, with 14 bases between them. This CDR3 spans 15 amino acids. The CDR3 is CASSEELGRNTEAFF. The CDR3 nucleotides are TGTGCCAGCAGTGAAGAGTTAGGGCGGAACACTGAAGCTTTCTTT.

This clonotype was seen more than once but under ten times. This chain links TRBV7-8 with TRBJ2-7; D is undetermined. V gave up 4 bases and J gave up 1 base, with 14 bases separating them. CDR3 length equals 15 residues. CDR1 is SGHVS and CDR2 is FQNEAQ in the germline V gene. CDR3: CASSSNRGGSYEQYV. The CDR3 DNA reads TGTGCCAGCAGCTCGAACCGTGGCGGTTCCTACGAGCAGTACGTC.

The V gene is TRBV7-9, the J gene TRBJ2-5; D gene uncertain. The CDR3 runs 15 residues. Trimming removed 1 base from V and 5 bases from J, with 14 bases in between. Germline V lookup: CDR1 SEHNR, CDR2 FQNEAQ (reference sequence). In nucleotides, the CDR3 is TGTGCCAGCAGCTTAGGGGCTAGTAAGCTGGAGACCCAGTACTTC. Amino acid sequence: CASSLGASKLETQYF. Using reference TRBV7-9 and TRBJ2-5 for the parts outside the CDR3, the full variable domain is DTGVSQNPRHKITKRGQNVTFRCDPISEHNRLYWYRQTLGQGPEFLTYFQNEAQLEKSRLLSDRFSAERPKGSFSTLEIQRTEQGDSAMYLCASSLGASKLETQYFGPGTRLLVL.

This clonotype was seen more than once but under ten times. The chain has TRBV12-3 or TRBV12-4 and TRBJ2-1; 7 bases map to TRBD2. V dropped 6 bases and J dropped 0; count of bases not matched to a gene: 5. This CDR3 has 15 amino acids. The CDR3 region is CASSRGTNSYNEQFF. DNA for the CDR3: TGTGCCAGCAGCCGAGGGACTAACTCCTACAATGAGCAGTTCTTC.

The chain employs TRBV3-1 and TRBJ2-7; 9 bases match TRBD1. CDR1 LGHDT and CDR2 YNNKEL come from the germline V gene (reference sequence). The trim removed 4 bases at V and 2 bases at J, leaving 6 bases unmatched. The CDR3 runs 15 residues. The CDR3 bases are TGTGCCAGCAGCCCTGGACAGGGGAGCGCCTACGAGCAGTACGTC. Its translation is CASSPGQGSAYEQYV.

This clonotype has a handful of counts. Here the CDR3 reads CSASSGGSPSSYNEQFF. Written as DNA, the CDR3 is TGCAGTGCTAGCTCCGGGGGAAGCCCTTCCTCCTACAATGAGCAGTTCTTC. The V call is TRBV20-1, the J call TRBJ2-1; D is perhaps TRBD2 (6 bases). V was pared by 3 bases and J by 0 bases, with 18 bases between. The CDR3 extends over 17 amino acids. Per germline, CDR1 DFQATT and CDR2 SNEGSKA (reference sequence).

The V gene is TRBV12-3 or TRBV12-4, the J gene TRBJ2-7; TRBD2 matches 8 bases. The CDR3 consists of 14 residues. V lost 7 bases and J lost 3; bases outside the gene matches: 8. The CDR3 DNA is TGTGCCAGCACCCCTAGCGGGCCGTACTACGAGCAGTACTTC. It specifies CASTPSGPYYEQYF.

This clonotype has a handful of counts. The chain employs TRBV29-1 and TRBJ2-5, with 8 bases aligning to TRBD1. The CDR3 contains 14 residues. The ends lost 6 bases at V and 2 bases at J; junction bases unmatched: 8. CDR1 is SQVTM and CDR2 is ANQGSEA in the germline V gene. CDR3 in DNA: TGCAGCGTCACCGGGACAGGATCGCAAGAGACCCAGTACTTC. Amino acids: CSVTGTGSQETQYF.